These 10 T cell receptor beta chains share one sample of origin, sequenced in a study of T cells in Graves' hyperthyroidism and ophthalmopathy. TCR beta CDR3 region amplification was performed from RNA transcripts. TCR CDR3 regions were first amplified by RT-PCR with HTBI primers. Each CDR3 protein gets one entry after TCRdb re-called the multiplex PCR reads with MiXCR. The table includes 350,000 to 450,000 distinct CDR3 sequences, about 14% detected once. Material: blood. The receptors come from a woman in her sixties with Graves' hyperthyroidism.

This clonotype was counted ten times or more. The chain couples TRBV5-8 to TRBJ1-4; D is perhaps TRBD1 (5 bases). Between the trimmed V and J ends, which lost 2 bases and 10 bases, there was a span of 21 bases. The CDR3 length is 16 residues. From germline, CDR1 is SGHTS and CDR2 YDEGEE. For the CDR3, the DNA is TGTGCCAGCAGCTTCCAGGGTTTGGCGGCAGCGGGAAAACTGTTTTTT. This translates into CASSFQGLAAAGKLFF.

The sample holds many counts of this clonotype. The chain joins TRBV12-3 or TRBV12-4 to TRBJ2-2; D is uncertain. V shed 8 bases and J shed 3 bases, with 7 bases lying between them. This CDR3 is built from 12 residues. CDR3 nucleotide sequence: TGTGCCAGCCATGCGGACACCGGGGAGCTGTTTTTT. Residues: CASHADTGELFF.

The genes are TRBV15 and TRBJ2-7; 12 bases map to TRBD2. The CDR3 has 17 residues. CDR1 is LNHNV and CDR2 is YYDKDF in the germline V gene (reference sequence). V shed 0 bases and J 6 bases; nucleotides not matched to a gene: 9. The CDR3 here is CATSRDRTSGIPLEQYF. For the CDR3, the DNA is TGTGCCACCAGCAGAGATAGGACTAGCGGGATACCCCTCGAGCAGTACTTC.

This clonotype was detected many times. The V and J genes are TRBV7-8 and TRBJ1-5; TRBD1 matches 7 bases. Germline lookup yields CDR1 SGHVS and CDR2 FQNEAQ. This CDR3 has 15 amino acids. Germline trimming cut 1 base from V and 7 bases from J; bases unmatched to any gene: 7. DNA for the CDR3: TGTGCCAGCAGCTTAGGGTTGACAGGGAGACAGCCCCAGCATTTT. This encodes CASSLGLTGRQPQHF.

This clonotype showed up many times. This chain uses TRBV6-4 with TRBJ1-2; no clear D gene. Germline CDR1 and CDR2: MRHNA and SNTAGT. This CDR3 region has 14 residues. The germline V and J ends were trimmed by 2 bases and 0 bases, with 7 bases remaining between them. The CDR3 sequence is CASSDPPANYGYTF. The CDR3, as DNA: TGTGCCAGCAGTGACCCGCCGGCTAACTATGGCTACACCTTC.

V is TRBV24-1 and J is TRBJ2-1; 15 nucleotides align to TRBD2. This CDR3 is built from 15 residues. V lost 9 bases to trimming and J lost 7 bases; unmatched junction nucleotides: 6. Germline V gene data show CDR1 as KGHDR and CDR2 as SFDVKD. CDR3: CATAGTSGRWNEQFF. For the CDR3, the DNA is TGTGCCACCGCGGGGACTAGCGGGAGGTGGAATGAGCAGTTCTTC.

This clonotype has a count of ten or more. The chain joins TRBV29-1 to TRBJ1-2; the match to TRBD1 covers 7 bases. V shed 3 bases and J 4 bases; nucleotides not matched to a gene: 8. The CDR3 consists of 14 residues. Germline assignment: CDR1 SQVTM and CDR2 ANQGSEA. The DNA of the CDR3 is TGCAGCGTTGATGAGGGGGCGATGCCCTATGGCTACACCTTC. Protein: CSVDEGAMPYGYTF.

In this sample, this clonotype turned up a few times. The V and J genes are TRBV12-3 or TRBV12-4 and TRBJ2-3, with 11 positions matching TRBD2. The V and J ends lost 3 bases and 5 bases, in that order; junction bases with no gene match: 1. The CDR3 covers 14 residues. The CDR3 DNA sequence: TGTGCCAGCAGTTTCGGACTAGCGGGAGATACGCAGTATTTT. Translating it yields CASSFGLAGDTQYF.

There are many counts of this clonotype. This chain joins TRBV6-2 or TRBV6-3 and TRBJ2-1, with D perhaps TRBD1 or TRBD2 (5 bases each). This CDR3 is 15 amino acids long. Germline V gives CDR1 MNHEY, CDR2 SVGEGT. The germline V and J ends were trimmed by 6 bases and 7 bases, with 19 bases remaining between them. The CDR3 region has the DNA TGTGCCAGCAGGAAGGGACCTCAAGTTATTAATGAGCAGTTCTTC. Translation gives CASRKGPQVINEQFF.

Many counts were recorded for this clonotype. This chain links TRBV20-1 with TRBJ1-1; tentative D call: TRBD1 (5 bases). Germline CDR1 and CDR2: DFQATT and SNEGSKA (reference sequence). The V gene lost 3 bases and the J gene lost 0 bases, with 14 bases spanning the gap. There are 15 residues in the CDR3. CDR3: CSASWPGTLNTEAFF. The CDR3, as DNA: TGCAGTGCTAGTTGGCCGGGGACCTTGAACACTGAAGCTTTCTTT.